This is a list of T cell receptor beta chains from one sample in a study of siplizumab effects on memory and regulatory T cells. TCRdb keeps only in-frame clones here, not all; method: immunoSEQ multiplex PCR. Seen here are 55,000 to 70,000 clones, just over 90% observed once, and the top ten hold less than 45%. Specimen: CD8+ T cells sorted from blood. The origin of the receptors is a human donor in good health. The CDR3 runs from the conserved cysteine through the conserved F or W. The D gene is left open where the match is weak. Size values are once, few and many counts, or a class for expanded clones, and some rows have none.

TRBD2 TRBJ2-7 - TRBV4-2 TGTGCCAGCAGCCAAGGGGCGCTAGCGGAGGCCTACGAGCAGTACTTC CASSQGALAEAYEQYF
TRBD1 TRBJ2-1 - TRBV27 TGTGCCAGCACCTTCCGGGACAGCATCAATGAGCAGTTCTTC CASTFRDSINEQFF
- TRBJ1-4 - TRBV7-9 TGTGCCAGCAGCTCTCATTACAGGGAAGGAGATGAAAAACTGTTTTTT CASSSHYREGDEKLFF
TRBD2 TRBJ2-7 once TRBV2 TGTGCCAGTGTGACTAGCGGGAGTACTTCTGTCGAGCAGTACTTC CASVTSGSTSVEQYF
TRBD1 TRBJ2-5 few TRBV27 TGTGCCAGTTCCCTACCGGGACAGGGACGGGAGACCCAGTACTTC CASSLPGQGRETQYF
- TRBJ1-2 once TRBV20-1 TGCAGTGCTAGAGGCCACTATGGCTACACCTTC CSARGHYGYTF
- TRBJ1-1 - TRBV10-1 TGCGCCAGCAGTAATGGAGGCACTGAAGCTTTCTTT CASSNGGTEAFF
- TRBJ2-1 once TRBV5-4 TGTGCCAGCAGCCCGGAGGGACCTGAGCAGTTCTTC CASSPEGPEQFF
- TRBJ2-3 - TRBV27 TGTGCCAGCAGGCAGGGCACAGATACGCAGTATTTT CASRQGTDTQYF
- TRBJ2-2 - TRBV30 TGTGCCTGGGATGGCCAACAGGGAATCACCGGGGAGCTGTTTTTT CAWDGQQGITGELFF
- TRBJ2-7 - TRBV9 TGTGCCAGCAGCGTAGCTCAGGGAACCTACGAGCAGTACTTC CASSVAQGTYEQYF
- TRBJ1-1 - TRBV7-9 TGTGCCAGCAGCTTACGGGAGCATGAAGCTTTCTTT CASSLREHEAFF
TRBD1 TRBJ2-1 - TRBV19 TGTGCCAGTAGTCCGGGACAGGGGTTTGAGCAGTTCTTC CASSPGQGFEQFF
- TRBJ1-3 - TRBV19 TGTGCCAGTAGTATGCGGGGCTACTCTGGAAACACCATATATTTT CASSMRGYSGNTIYF
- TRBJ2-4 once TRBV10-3 TGTGCCATCAGGGACGGAACCCAAAACATTCAGTACTTC CAIRDGTQNIQYF
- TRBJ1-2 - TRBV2 TGTGCCAGCAGTGGAGGGATGGCTAACTATGGCTACACCTTC CASSGGMANYGYTF
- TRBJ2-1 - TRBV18 TGTGCCAGCTCACCAGAGAAGAATGAGCAGTTCTTC CASSPEKNEQFF
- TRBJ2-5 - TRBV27 TGTGCCAGCACCCCGTTGGAGGATCAAGAGACCCAGTACTTC CASTPLEDQETQYF
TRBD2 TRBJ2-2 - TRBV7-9 TGTGCCAGCACCCCCCCGGGACTAGCGACTAACACCGGGGAGCTGTTTTTT CASTPPGLATNTGELFF
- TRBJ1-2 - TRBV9 TGTGCCAGCGGTGACAGTACCTATGGCTACACCTTC CASGDSTYGYTF
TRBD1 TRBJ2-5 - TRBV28 TGTGCCAGCAGTCTCCCGCGCAGGGGGGAGACCCAGTACTTC CASSLPRRGETQYF
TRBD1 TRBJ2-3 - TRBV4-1 TGCGCCAGCAGCCAAATAGGACAGGGTTTAGGAGATACGCAGTATTTT CASSQIGQGLGDTQYF
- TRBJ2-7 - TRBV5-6 TGTGCCAGCAGCTTAGGGCGGAACCCCTACGAGCAGTACTTC CASSLGRNPYEQYF
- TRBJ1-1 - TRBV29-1 TGCAGCGTTGAGGCTATGGAAGCTTTCTTT CSVEAMEAFF
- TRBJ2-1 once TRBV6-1 TGTGCCAGCACGTACGGCAATGAGCAGTTCTTC CASTYGNEQFF
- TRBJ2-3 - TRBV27 TGTGCCAGCAGACCCGGTGAGACAGATACGCAGTATTTT CASRPGETDTQYF
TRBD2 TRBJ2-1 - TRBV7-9 TGTGCCAGCACCAAGCGATCGACTAGCGGGACATACAATGAGCAGTTCTTC CASTKRSTSGTYNEQFF
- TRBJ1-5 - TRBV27 TGTGCCAGCAGTTTGTCGGTGGCGCAGCCCCAGCATTTT CASSLSVAQPQHF
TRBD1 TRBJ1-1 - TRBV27 TGTGCCAGCAGTTTGACAGGGTATACTGAAGCTTTCTTT CASSLTGYTEAFF
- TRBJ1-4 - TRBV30 TGTGCCTGGAGACGGGCGGGGGCGGTACGTGAAAAACTGTTTTTT CAWRRAGAVREKLFF
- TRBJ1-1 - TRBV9 TGTGCCAGCAGCGCCGGGGCATCTGAAGCTTTCTTT CASSAGASEAFF
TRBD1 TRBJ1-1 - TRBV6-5 TGTGCCAGCAGTTACGTCTCAGGGGGTTATGGCACTGAAGCTTTCTTT CASSYVSGGYGTEAFF
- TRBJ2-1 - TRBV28 TGTGCCAGCAGTTCGGTGAAATCCTCCTACAATGAGCAGTTCTTC CASSSVKSSYNEQFF
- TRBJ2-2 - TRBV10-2 TGCGCCAGCAGCTCCGACTTAAACACCGGGGAGCTGTTTTTT CASSSDLNTGELFF
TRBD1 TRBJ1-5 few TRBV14 TGTGCCAGCAGCCGCCACAGGGGCAGGAGCAATCAGCCCCAGCATTTT CASSRHRGRSNQPQHF
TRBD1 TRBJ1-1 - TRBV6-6 TGTGCCAGCAGTTACTCGGGGCAGGGGGGGATTGAAGCTTTCTTT CASSYSGQGGIEAFF
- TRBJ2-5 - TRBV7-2 TGTGCCAGCAGCTTAGAGGGGGGGCAAGAGACCCAGTACTTC CASSLEGGQETQYF
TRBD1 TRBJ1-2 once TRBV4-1 TGCGCCAGCAGCCAAGGACAGGGAGTAGGCTATGGCTACACCTTC CASSQGQGVGYGYTF
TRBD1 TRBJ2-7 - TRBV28 TGTGCCAGCAGCGAAACAGGGGCCAGCTCCTACGAGCAGTACTTC CASSETGASSYEQYF
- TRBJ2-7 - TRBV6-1 TGTGCCAGCAGTGAAGCTGGAGGGGGTAGTTCCTACGAGCAGTACTTC CASSEAGGGSSYEQYF
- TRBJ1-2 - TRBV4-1 TGCGCCAGCAGCCAAGATCAAGGGGCCGGCTACACCTTC CASSQDQGAGYTF
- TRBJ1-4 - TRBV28 TGTGCCAGCACCCCCAGGGTAGCAGAAAAACTGTTTTTT CASTPRVAEKLFF
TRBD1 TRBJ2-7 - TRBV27 TGTGCCAGCAGTTTCCGGGACAGGGGGTACGAGCAGTACTTC CASSFRDRGYEQYF
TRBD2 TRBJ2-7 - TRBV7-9 TGTGCCAGCAGCCAGACTAGCGCCTACGAGCAGTACTTC CASSQTSAYEQYF
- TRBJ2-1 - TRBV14 TGTGCCATCATGCGGAGTGGTGAGCAGTTCTTC CAIMRSGEQFF
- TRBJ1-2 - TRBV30 TGTGCCTGGAGTGTATATGGTTCTGGCTACACCTTC CAWSVYGSGYTF
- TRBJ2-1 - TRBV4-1 TGCGCCAGCAGCCAAAGCGGGTGGGGAGACAATGAGCAGTTCTTC CASSQSGWGDNEQFF
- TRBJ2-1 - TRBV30 TGTGCCTGGAGTCACGGGGGAAGTGAGCAGTTCTTC CAWSHGGSEQFF
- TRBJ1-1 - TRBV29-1 TGCAGCGTTGAAGAACGGCGTGAAGCTTTCTTT CSVEERREAFF
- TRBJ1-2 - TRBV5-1 TGCGCCAGCAGCTCGGGCCTACAGGAGAAAAATGGCTACACCTTC CASSSGLQEKNGYTF
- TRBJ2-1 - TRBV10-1 TGCGCCAGCAGTGATGTAGCCCTCGCTTCCTACAATGAGCAGTTCTTC CASSDVALASYNEQFF